This entry lists 4 T cell receptor beta chains sequenced from one sample in a study of blood T cell repertoires in COVID-19. The data were produced by immunoSEQ multiplex PCR, yet TCRdb's version contains in-frame clones alone and is incomplete. The sample carries around 59,000 clones, 90% recorded once. The sample comprised peripheral blood. The receptors originated from a man between 60 and 75 years old with acute or convalescent COVID-19.

J is TRBJ1-5 and V is TRBV28, with 7 bases matching TRBD1. This CDR3 contains 12 residues. The V gene end was trimmed by 7 bases and the J gene end by 7 bases; junction bases not matched to a gene: 4. Germline CDR1 is MDHEN and CDR2 is SYDVKM. CDR3 DNA sequence: TGTGCCAGCAACAGGGGCTCCCAGCCCCAGCATTTT. Translating gives CASNRGSQPQHF.

V gene TRBV5-1 combines with J gene TRBJ2-3; TRBD2 aligns across 8 bases. V gave up 3 bases and J gave up 0 bases; unmatched junction bases: 3. The CDR3 totals 15 residues. Germline CDR1 reads SGHRS; CDR2 reads YFSETQ. The CDR3, as DNA: TGCGCCAGCAGCTGGGCGGGAGGTAGCACAGATACGCAGTATTTT. It yields the protein CASSWAGGSTDTQYF.

In this sample, this clone turned up a few times. V and J are TRBV29-1 and TRBJ1-2; no clear D gene. From germline, CDR1 is SQVTM and CDR2 ANQGSEA. V lost 6 bases and J 8 bases, leaving 13 bases between the germline ends. The CDR3 sequence is 11 residues long. CDR3 in amino acids: CSVYGPGGYTF. CDR3 nucleotide sequence: TGCAGCGTCTACGGCCCCGGGGGCTACACCTTC.

Regarding this clone: Other nucleotide sequences in the sample specify the same CDR3. The V and J genes are TRBV30 and TRBJ1-1; D is perhaps TRBD1 (6 bases). The V and J ends lost 0 bases and 1 base respectively, with 15 bases between them. This CDR3 spans 16 amino acids. CDR1 and CDR2 from the germline V gene are GTSNPN and SVGIG (reference sequence). CDR3 nucleotide sequence: TGTGCCTGGAGTGTCTTTGGCAGGGGCGAGAACACTGAAGCTTTCTTT. This codes for CAWSVFGRGENTEAFF.